Presented here are 6 T cell receptor beta chains from one specimen sequenced in a study of T cell repertoires in cytomegalovirus infection. TCRdb independently ran MiXCR on the reads; one entry per CDR3 protein. The sample has 200,000 to 300,000 distinct CDR3 sequences, about 13% seen once; the top ten hold around 9.5%. What was sequenced was PBMCs. These receptors were taken from a human donor in good health (CMV status not recorded). Some clones in this sample may be carry-over from other donors' samples.

The V and J genes are TRBV19 and TRBJ2-6; TRBD1 aligns across 10 bases. J lost 2 bases, V lost 9 bases, and 7 bases had no gene match. Germline V gene lookup returns CDR1 LNHDA and CDR2 SQIVND (reference sequence). This CDR3 spans 16 amino acids. CDR3: CASSDRGHPGANVLTF. The CDR3 DNA follows: TGTGCCAGCTCAGACAGGGGGCATCCTGGGGCCAACGTCCTGACTTTC.

The chain has TRBV5-4 and TRBJ2-4, with 12 bases identical to TRBD2. Germline V gene data show CDR1 as SGHNT and CDR2 as YYREEE (reference sequence). V trimming: 4 bases; J trimming: 6 bases; junction bases outside the gene matches: 5. This CDR3 spans 15 amino acids. DNA for the CDR3: TGTGCCAGCAGCGCGACTAGCGGGAGTAGAAACATTCAGTACTTC. Amino acids: CASSATSGSRNIQYF. The full variable domain, rest sourced from reference TRBV5-4 and TRBJ2-4, is ETGVTQSPTHLIKTRGQQVTLRCSSQSGHNTVSWYQQALGQGPQFIFQYYREEENGRGNFPPRFSGLQFPNYSSELNVNALELDDSALYLCASSATSGSRNIQYFGAGTRLSVL.

This clonotype was seen many times. The chain carries TRBV29-1 and TRBJ1-2, with D perhaps matching TRBD1 (5 bases). The germline CDR1 and CDR2 sequences are SQVTM and ANQGSEA. Deletions cut 0 bases from V and 4 bases from J, with 15 bases between. This CDR3 comprises 15 residues. This chain's CDR3 is CSVEEREGQSYGYTF. CDR3 DNA: TGCAGCGTTGAAGAAAGGGAGGGGCAGAGCTATGGCTACACCTTC.

This clonotype showed up just a few times. V and J are TRBV3-1 and TRBJ2-3, with D possibly being TRBD2 (5 bases). V was clipped by 2 bases and J by 0 bases, with 9 bases between them. Germline values: CDR1 LGHDT, CDR2 YNNKEL (reference sequence). This CDR3 comprises 15 residues. In DNA form, the CDR3 reads TGTGCCAGCAGCCAACGGGAACGTAGCACAGATACGCAGTATTTT. Protein product: CASSQRERSTDTQYF.

Ten or more counts support this clonotype. The chain has TRBV20-1 and TRBJ2-1, with 8 bases that match TRBD1. Germline trimming cut 4 bases from V and 2 bases from J; bases unmatched to any gene: 10. The CDR3 is 16 residues long. Germline CDR1 DFQATT, CDR2 SNEGSKA (reference sequence). CDR3: CSATPPPGQAYNEQFF. The CDR3 DNA is TGCAGTGCTACTCCTCCTCCGGGACAGGCCTACAATGAGCAGTTCTTC.

At least ten counts were recorded for this clonotype. This chain connects TRBV7-9 to TRBJ2-1, with 14 bases identical to TRBD2. The CDR3 has 20 residues. Germline V gene data show CDR1 as SEHNR and CDR2 as FQNEAQ (reference sequence). The junction had 20 bases not matched to a gene; V was cut back by 5 bases and J by 8 bases. Written as DNA, the CDR3 is TGTGCCAGCAGCGTCCGTGGACAGGGGGGGACTAGCGGGAGAGTACATGAGCAGTTCTTC. It yields the protein CASSVRGQGGTSGRVHEQFF.